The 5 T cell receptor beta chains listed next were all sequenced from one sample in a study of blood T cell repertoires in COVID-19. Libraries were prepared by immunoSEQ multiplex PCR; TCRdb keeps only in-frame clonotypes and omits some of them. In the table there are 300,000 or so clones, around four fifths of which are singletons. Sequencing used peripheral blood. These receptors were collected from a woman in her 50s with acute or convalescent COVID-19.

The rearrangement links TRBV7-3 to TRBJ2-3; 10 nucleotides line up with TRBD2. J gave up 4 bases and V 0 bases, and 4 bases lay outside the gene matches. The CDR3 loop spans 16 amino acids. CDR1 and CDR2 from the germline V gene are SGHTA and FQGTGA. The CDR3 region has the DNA TGTGCCAGCAGCTTAACAGGGCTAGCGGGAGCAGATACGCAGTATTTT. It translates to CASSLTGLAGADTQYF. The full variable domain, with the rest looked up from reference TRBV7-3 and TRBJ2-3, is GAGVSQTPSNKVTEKGKYVELRCDPISGHTALYWYRQSLGQGPEFLIYFQGTGAADDSGLPNDRFFAVRPEGSVSTLKIQRTERGDSAVYLCASSLTGLAGADTQYFGPGTRLTVL.

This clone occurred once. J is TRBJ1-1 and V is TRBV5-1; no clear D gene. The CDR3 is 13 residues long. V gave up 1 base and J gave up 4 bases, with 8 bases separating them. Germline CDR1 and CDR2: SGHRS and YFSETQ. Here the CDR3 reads CASSLTTGTEAFF. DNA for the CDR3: TGCGCCAGCAGCTTGACAACGGGCACTGAAGCTTTCTTT. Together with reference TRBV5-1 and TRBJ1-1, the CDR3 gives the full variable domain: KAGVTQTPRYLIKTRGQQVTLSCSPISGHRSVSWYQQTPGQGLQFLFEYFSETQRNKGNFPGRFSGRQFSNSRSEMNVSTLELGDSALYLCASSLTTGTEAFFGQGTRLTVV.

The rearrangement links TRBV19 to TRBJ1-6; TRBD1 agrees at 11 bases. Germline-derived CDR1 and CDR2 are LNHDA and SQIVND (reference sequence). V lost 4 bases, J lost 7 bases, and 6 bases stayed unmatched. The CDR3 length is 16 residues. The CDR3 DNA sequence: TGTGCCAGTAGTACCCGGACAGGGGGCGGAAATTCACCCCTCCACTTT. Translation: CASSTRTGGGNSPLHF. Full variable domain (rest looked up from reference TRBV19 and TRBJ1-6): DGGITQSPKYLFRKEGQNVTLSCEQNLNHDAMYWYRQDPGQGLRLIYYSQIVNDFQKGDIAEGYSVSREKKESFPLTVTSAQKNPTAFYLCASSTRTGGGNSPLHFGNGTRLTVT.

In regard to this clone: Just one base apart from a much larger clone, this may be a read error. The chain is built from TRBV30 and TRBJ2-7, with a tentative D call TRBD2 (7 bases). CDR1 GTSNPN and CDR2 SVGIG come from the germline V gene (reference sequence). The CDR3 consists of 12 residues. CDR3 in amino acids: CVWSGDTYEQYF. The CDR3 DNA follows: TGTGTCTGGAGCGGGGACACCTACGAGCAGTACTTC. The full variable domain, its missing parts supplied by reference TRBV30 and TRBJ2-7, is SQTIHQWPATLVQPVGSPLSLECTVEGTSNPNLYWYRQAAGRGLQLLFYSVGIGQISSEVPQNLSASRPQDRQFILSSKKLLLSDSGFYLCVWSGDTYEQYFGPGTRLTVT.

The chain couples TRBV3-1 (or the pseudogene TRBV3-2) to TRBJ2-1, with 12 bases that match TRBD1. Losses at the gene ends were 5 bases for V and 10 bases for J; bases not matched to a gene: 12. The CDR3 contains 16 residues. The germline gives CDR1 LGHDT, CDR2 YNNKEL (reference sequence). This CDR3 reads CASSLRRDRGLGEQFF. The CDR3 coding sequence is TGTGCCAGCAGCTTACGCCGGGACAGGGGGCTAGGGGAGCAGTTCTTC.